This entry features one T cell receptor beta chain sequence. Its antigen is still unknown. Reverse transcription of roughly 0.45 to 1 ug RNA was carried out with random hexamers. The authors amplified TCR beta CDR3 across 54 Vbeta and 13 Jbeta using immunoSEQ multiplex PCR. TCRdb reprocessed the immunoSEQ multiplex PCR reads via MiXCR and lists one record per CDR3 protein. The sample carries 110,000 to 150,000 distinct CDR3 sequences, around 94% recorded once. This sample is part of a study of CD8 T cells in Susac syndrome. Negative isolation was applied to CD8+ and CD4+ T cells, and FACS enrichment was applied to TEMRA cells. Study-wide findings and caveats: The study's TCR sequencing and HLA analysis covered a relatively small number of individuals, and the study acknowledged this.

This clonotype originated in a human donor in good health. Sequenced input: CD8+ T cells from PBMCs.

The CDR3 nucleotides read TGCAGTGCTACAGCAGGGCCTACAGCTCGAGGCAAAAACATTCAGTACTTC. Residues: CSATAGPTARGKNIQYF. V usage is TRBV20-1 and J usage is TRBJ2-4, with D perhaps matching TRBD1 (5 bases). The CDR3 has 17 amino acids. CDR1 is DFQATT, CDR2 SNEGSKA, per germline (reference sequence). V lost 4 bases and J lost 3, with 22 bases in between.